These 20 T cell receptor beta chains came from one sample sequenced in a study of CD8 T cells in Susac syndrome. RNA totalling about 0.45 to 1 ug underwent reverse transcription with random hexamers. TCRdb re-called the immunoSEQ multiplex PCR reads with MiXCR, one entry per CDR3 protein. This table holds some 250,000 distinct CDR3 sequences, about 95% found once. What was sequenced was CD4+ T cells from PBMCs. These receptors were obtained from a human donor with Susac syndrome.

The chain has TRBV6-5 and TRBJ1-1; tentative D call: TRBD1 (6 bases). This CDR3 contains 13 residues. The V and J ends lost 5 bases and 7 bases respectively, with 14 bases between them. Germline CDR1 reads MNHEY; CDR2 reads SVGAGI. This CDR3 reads CASSRGSTGEAFF. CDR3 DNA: TGTGCCAGCAGTAGGGGGAGCACGGGTGAAGCTTTCTTT.

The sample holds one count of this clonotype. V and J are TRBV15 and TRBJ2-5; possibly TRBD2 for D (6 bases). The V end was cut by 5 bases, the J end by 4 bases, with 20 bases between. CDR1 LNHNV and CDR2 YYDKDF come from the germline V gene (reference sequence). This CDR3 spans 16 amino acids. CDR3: CATSLGDGGRSETQYF. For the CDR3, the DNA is TGTGCCACCAGCTTGGGGGACGGGGGACGTTCAGAGACCCAGTACTTC.

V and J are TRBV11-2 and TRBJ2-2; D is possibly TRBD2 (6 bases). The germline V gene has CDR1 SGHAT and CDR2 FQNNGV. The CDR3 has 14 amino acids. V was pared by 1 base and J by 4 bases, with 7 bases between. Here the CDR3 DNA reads TGTGCCAGCAGCTTAGTGGAGGGCACCGGGGAGCTGTTTTTT. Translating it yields CASSLVEGTGELFF.

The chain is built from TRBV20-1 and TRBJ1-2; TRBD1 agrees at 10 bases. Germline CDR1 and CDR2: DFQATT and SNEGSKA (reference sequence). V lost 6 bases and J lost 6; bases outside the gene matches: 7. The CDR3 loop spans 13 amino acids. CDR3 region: CSAADGTGDGYTF. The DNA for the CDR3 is TGCAGTGCAGCCGATGGGACAGGGGATGGCTACACCTTC.

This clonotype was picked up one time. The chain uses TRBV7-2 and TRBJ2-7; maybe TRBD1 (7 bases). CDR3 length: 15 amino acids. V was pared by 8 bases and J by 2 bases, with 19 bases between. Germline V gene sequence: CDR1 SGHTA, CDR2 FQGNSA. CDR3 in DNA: TGTGCCAGCGGCGAGGGGGCTAGCGCTGCCTACGAGCAGTACTTC. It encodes CASGEGASAAYEQYF.

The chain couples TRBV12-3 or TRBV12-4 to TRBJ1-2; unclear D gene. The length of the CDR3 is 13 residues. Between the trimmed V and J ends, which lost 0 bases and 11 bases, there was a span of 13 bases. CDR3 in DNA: TGTGCCAGCAGTTTAGCCGGGTCCGAGTCTTACACCTTC. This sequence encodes CASSLAGSESYTF.

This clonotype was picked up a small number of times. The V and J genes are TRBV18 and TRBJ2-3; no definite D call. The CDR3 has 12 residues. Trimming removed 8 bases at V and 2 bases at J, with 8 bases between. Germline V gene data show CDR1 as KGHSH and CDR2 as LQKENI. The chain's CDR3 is CASSPNTDTQYF. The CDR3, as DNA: TGTGCCAGCAGTCCGAACACAGATACGCAGTATTTT.

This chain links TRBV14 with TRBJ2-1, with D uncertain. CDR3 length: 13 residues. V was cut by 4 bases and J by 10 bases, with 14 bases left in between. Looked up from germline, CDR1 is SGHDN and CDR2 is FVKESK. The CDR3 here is CASSPPLNFEQFF. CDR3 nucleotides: TGTGCCAGCAGCCCCCCCCTGAACTTCGAGCAGTTCTTC.

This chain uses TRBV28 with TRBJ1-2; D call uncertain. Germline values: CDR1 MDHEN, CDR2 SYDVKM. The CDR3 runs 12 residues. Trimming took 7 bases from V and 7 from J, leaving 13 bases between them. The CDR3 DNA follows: TGTGCCAGCACTAATAGGGTTCGTGGCTACACCTTC. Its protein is CASTNRVRGYTF.

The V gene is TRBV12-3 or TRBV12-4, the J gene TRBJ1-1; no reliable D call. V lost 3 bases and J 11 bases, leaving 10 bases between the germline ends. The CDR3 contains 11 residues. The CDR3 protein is CASSLVEGAFF. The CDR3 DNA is TGTGCCAGCAGTTTGGTGGAAGGCGCTTTCTTT.

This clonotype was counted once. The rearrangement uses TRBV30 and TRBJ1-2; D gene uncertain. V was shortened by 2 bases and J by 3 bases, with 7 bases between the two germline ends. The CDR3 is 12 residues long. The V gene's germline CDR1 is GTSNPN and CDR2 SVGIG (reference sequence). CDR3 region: CAWSRTDYGYTF. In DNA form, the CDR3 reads TGTGCCTGGAGTAGGACGGACTATGGCTACACCTTC.

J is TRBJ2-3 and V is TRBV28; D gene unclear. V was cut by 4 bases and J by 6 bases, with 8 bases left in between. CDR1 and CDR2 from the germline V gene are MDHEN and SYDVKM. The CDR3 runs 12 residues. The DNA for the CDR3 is TGTGCCAGCAGTTCCCAGGTGGATACGCAGTATTTT. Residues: CASSSQVDTQYF.

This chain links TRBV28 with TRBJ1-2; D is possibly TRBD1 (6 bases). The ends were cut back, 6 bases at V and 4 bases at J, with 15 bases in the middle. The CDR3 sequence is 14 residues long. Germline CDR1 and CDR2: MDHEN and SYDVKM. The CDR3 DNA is TGTGCCAGCAGGACTACCGGGACATCCTATGGCTACACCTTC. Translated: CASRTTGTSYGYTF.

The CDR3 reads CASSQTSSYNEQFF. The DNA for the CDR3 is TGTGCCAGCAGTCAGACAAGCTCCTACAATGAGCAGTTCTTC. The chain combines TRBV25-1 with TRBJ2-1, with D hard to call. V was trimmed by 5 bases and J by 0 bases, leaving 8 bases between them. The length of the CDR3 is 14 residues. Germline values: CDR1 MGHDK, CDR2 SYGVNS. Together with reference TRBV25-1 and TRBJ2-1, the CDR3 gives the full variable domain: EADIYQTPRYLVIGTGKKITLECSQTMGHDKMYWYQQDPGMELHLIHYSYGVNSTEKGDLSSESTVSRIRTEHFPLTLESARPSHTSQYLCASSQTSSYNEQFFGPGTRLTVL.

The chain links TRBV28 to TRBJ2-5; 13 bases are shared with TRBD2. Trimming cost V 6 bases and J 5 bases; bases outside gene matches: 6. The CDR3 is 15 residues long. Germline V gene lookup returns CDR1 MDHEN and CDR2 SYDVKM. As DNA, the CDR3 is TGTGCCAGCAGCTACGGGACTAGCGGGGTGGAGACCCAGTACTTC. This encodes CASSYGTSGVETQYF. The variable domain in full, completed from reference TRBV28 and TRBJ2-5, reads DVKVTQSSRYLVKRTGEKVFLECVQDMDHENMFWYRQDPGLGLRLIYFSYDVKMKEKGDIPEGYSVSREKKERFSLILESASTNQTSMYLCASSYGTSGVETQYFGPGTRLLVL.

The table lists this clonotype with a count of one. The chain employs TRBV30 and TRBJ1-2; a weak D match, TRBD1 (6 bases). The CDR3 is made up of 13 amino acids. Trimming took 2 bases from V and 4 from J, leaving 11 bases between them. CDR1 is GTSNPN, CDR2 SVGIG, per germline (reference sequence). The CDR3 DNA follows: TGTGCCTGGAGTCACAGGGCTGCCTATGGCTACACCTTC. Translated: CAWSHRAAYGYTF.

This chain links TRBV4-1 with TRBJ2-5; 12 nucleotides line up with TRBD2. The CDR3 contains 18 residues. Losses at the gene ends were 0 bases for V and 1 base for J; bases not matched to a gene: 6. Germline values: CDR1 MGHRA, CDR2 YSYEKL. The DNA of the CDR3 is TGCGCCAGCAGCCAAGAGTGGACTAGCGGGACCAGCCAAGAGACCCAGTACTTC. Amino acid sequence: CASSQEWTSGTSQETQYF.

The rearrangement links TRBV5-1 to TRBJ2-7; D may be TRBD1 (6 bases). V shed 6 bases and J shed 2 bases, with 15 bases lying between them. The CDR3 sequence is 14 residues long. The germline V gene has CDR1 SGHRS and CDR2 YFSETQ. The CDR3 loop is CASTSSPGAYEQYF. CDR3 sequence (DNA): TGCGCCAGCACCTCCAGCCCAGGGGCCTACGAGCAGTACTTC.

This CDR3 reads CASSSLGDSQETQYF. CDR3 nucleotide sequence: TGTGCCAGCAGTTCCCTTGGGGACAGCCAAGAGACCCAGTACTTC. The chain recombines TRBV28 with TRBJ2-5; TRBD1 matches 7 bases. The germline gives CDR1 MDHEN, CDR2 SYDVKM. V was clipped by 4 bases and J by 1 base; unmatched bases: 6. This CDR3 contains 15 residues.

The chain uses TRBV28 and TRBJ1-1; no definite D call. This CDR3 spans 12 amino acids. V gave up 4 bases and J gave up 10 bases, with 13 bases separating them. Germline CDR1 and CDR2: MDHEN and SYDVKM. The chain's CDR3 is CASSSDRSGAFF. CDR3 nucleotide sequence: TGTGCCAGCAGTTCGGACCGGTCGGGAGCTTTCTTT.